This record covers a single T cell receptor (beta chain). At least ten counts were recorded for this clonotype. Its antigen is still unknown. One end of the junction fails to match germline, which may point to a read error. Spanning cysteine to phenylalanine, the CDR3 consists of 13 amino acids. CDR3 DNA only is kept here, 39 bases in frame from base 1. For CDR1 and CDR2, the germline V gene lists KGHSH and LQKENI. This specimen belongs to a study of post-analysis software for immune sequencing data (dated by TCRdb to about 2015). About the full investigation: Relapsing-remitting, secondary progressive and progressive-relapsing multiple sclerosis were recorded as disease courses, and subtype annotation was lacking for some patients. The patient repertoires were set against around eleven previously published healthy control repertoires from donors whose ages ranged from roughly 6 to 25 years. A subset of samples was prepared in parallel using single-end sample barcoding, then pooled and co-amplified after Illumina adapter ligation. Overall results and qualifications from the work: When samples were clustered directly using the F measure, samples prepared in the same batch co-clustered strongly, which prompted a batch-effect correction. Significantly lower normalized Chao1 diversity was found in multiple sclerosis patients than in controls, suggesting substantial peripheral T-cell clonal expansion. Patients showed significantly higher frequencies than controls for five TRBV segments, among them TRBV5-6, TRBV5-1 and TRBV20-1. The multiple sclerosis patient group was slightly younger than the control group.

To demonstrate the VDJtools post-analysis software, TCR beta repertoires were profiled from the peripheral blood of 10 to 15 young patients with multiple sclerosis. The patients with multiple sclerosis were children and adolescents between about 6 and 15 years of age. The receptor library was made with PCR. Data came from an Illumina HiSeq 2500. To reduce PCR and sequencing biases, unique molecular identifiers were incorporated into the TCR beta cDNA libraries. Around 500,000 cDNA molecules were obtained for every 1 to 10 million input T cells, so each molecule roughly corresponded to one T cell. The same protocol used for the earlier healthy control dataset was applied to prepare and sequence the patient libraries. Samples belonging to the same batch were prepared together, multiplexed and sequenced on a shared HiSeq lane. On the authors' methods: MIGEC was used to process the raw barcoded reads, and molecular identifier groups with only a single read were discarded before consensus assembly and CDR3 extraction. VDJtools was used for post-analysis of the clonotype tables, with diversity normalized by down-sampling every dataset to the smallest sample size. In repertoire overlap clustering, CDR3 amino acid sequences, but not nucleotide sequences, were matched to correct batch-related cross-sample contamination. The public reads were reprocessed in TCRdb via fastp at Q25 and MiXCR, keeping in-frame beta chains. Rows matching on CDR3 protein sequence are summarized as one entry with the most common DNA and genes. TCRdb's processing, not the authors' own work, is the source of the V and J calls. The sample profile shows roughly 670,000 distinct CDR3 sequences; roughly three fifths of them were found once. Around 11% of the sample is held by the ten biggest clonotypes.

This TCR came from a girl aged 2-9 years with multiple sclerosis. Here the chain combines TRBV18 and TRBJ2-5; no confident D gene assignment can be made. Material: blood. The CDR3 protein sequence reads: CASSPGLQETQYF. The sequence in DNA is TGCGCCAGCAGTCCGGGCCTACAAGAGACCCAGTACTTC.